A single sample gave rise to the 8 T cell receptor beta chains below, sequenced in a study of T cells after yellow fever vaccination. TCRdb re-called the 5' RACE reads through MiXCR, storing one row per CDR3 protein. The table lists just under 600,000 distinct CDR3 sequences, roughly 14% of them singletons. The starting material was PBMCs, obtained on the day of the yellow fever booster vaccination. The receptors shown here come from a man aged 25 to 45 who received the YFV17D yellow fever vaccine.

This clonotype was counted a few times. The rearrangement joins TRBV28 to TRBJ2-1; 8 bases align to TRBD1. V was clipped by 7 bases and J by 2 bases; unmatched bases: 4. Looked up from germline, CDR1 is MDHEN and CDR2 is SYDVKM. The CDR3 spans 14 residues. CDR3 sequence (DNA): TGTGCCAGCACCACAGGGGGGACCTACAATGAGCAGTTCTTC. Residues: CASTTGGTYNEQFF.

V and J are TRBV12-3 or TRBV12-4 and TRBJ2-3; 7 positions agree with TRBD1. The ends lost 1 base at V and 3 bases at J; junction bases unmatched: 7. The CDR3 runs to 16 residues. In nucleotides, the CDR3 is TGTGCCAGCAGTTTAGGGACAGGTCCTAGGACAGATACGCAGTATTTT. Translating gives CASSLGTGPRTDTQYF.

The DNA for the CDR3 is TGTGCCATCAGTGAGTCGAATCATCAGCCCCAGCATTTT. Amino acids: CAISESNHQPQHF. V gene TRBV10-3 combines with J gene TRBJ1-5; unclear D gene. Germline V gene sequence: CDR1 ENHRY, CDR2 SYGVKD. Deletions cut 0 bases from V and 5 bases from J, with 5 bases between. The CDR3 covers 13 residues.

This clonotype showed up just a few times. This chain connects TRBV20-1 to TRBJ2-3; 8 nucleotides agree with TRBD2. CDR1 is DFQATT and CDR2 is SNEGSKA in the germline V gene (reference sequence). V shed 0 bases, J shed 5 bases, and the junction held 4 bases outside the gene matches. The CDR3 is made up of 14 amino acids. Here the CDR3 DNA reads TGCAGTGCTAGAGACGCCGGGGGGGTAGATACGCAGTATTTT. Translated: CSARDAGGVDTQYF.

This clonotype was seen only a few times. This rearrangement joins TRBV6-6 to TRBJ1-5; the D is unclear. The CDR3 extends over 11 amino acids. The germline V and J ends were trimmed by 6 bases and 6 bases, with 6 bases remaining between them. Per the germline V gene, CDR1 is MNHNY and CDR2 is SVGAGI (reference sequence). DNA for the CDR3: TGTGCCAGCAGGGACGCTCAGCCCCAGCATTTT. This gives the protein CASRDAQPQHF.

This clonotype was observed a few times. The chain carries TRBV11-2 and TRBJ2-1; possibly TRBD2 for D (5 bases). Per germline, CDR1 SGHAT and CDR2 FQNNGV. The ends were cut back, 1 base at V and 10 bases at J, with 14 bases in the middle. The CDR3 spans 14 residues. The DNA of the CDR3 is TGTGCCAGCAGCTTAGTAGCGCGGGTCGGGGAGCAGTTCTTC. Protein: CASSLVARVGEQFF. Filled out from reference TRBV11-2 and TRBJ2-1, the complete variable domain reads EAGVAQSPRYKIIEKRQSVAFWCNPISGHATLYWYQQILGQGPKLLIQFQNNGVVDDSQLPKDRFSAERLKGVDSTLKIQPAKLEDSAVYLCASSLVARVGEQFFGPGTRLTVL.

The table lists this clonotype with a few counts. The chain joins TRBV12-3 or TRBV12-4 to TRBJ2-6; 12 nucleotides agree with TRBD1. This CDR3 comprises 16 residues. The V and J ends lost 7 bases and 4 bases, in that order; junction bases with no gene match: 5. The CDR3 DNA reads TGTGCCAGCACCAGGGACAGGGGGCTCGGGGCCAACGTCCTGACTTTC. This gives the protein CASTRDRGLGANVLTF.

The chain joins TRBV30 to TRBJ2-5, with TRBD2 as a possible D gene (6 bases). The length of the CDR3 is 14 residues. Germline values: CDR1 GTSNPN, CDR2 SVGIG (reference sequence). V was cut by 3 bases and J by 3 bases, with 14 bases left in between. For the CDR3, the DNA is TGTGCCTGGAGGAGGAGGGGCCCCGAAGAGACCCAGTACTTC. Translating it yields CAWRRRGPEETQYF.